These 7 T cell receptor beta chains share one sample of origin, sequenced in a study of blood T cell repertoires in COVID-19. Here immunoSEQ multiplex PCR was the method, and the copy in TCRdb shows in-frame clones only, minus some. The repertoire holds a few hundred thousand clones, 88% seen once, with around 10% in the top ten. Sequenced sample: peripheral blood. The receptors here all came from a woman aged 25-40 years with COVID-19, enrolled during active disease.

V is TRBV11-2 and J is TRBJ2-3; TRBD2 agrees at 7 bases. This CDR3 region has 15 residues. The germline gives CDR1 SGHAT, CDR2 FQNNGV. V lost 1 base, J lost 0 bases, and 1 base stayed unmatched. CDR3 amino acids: CASSLGSGSTDTQYF. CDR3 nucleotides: TGTGCCAGCAGCTTAGGTAGCGGGAGCACAGATACGCAGTATTTT.

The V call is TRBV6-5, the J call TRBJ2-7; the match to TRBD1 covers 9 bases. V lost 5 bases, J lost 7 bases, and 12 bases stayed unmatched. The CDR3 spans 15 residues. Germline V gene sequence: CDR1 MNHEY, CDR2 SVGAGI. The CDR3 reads CASSLTGTGPGEQYF. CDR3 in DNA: TGTGCCAGCAGTCTCACCGGGACAGGGCCTGGAGAGCAGTACTTC.

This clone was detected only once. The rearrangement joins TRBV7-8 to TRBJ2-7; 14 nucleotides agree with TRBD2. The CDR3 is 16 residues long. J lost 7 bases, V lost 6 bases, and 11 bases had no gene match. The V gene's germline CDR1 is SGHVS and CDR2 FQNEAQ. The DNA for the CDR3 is TGTGCCAGCAGTTTCACCGGGACTAGCGGGAGAGGGGAGCAGTACTTC. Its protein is CASSFTGTSGRGEQYF.

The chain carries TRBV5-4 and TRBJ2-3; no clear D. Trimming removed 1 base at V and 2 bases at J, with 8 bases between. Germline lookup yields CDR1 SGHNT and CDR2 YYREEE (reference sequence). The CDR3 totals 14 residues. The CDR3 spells CASSLYGPTDTQYF. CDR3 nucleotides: TGTGCCAGCAGCTTGTATGGGCCCACAGATACGCAGTATTTT.

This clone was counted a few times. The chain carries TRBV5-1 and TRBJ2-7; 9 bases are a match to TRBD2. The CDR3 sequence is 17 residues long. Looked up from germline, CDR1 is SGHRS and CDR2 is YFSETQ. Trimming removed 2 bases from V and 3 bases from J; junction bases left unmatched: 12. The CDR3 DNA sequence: TGCGCCAGCAGCTTATCCGCAGCGGGAGGAGAGCGCTACGAGCAGTACTTC. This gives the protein CASSLSAAGGERYEQYF. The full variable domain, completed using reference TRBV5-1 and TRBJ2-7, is KAGVTQTPRYLIKTRGQQVTLSCSPISGHRSVSWYQQTPGQGLQFLFEYFSETQRNKGNFPGRFSGRQFSNSRSEMNVSTLELGDSALYLCASSLSAAGGERYEQYFGPGTRLTVT.

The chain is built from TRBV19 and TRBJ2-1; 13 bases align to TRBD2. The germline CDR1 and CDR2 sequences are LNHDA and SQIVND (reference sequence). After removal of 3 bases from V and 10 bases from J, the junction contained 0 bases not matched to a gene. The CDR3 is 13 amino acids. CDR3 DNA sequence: TGTGCCAGTAGTATGGGACTAGCGGGAGAGCAGTTCTTC. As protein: CASSMGLAGEQFF.

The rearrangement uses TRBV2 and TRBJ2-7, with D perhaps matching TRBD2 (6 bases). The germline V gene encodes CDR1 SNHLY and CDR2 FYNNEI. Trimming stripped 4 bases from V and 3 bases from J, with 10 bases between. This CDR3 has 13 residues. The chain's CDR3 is CASSAQAGYEQYF. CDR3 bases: TGTGCCAGCAGTGCACAAGCGGGCTACGAGCAGTACTTC.